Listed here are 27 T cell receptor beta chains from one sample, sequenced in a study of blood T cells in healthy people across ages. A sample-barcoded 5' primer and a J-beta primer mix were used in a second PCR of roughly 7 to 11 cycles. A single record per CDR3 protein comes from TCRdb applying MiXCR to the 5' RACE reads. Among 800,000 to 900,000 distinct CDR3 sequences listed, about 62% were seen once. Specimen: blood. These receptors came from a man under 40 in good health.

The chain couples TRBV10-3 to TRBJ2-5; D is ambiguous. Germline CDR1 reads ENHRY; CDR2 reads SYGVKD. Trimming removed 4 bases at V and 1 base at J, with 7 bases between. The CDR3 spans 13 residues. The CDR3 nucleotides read TGTGCCATCAGTGCGGGCCTCCAAGAGACCCAGTACTTC. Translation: CAISAGLQETQYF.

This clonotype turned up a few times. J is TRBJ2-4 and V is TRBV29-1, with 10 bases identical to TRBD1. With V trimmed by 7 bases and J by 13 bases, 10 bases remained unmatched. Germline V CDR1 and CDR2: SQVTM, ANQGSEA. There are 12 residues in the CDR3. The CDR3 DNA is TGCAGCGCGGGACAGGGGCCTATAGAGCAGTACTTC. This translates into CSAGQGPIEQYF.

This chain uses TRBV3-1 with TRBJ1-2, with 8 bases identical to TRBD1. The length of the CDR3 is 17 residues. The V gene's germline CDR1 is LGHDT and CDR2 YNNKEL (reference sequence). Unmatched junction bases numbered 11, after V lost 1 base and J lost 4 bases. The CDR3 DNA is TGTGCCAGCAGCCAAGGCAGCCCGACTCAGGGGGCCTATGGCTACACCTTC. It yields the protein CASSQGSPTQGAYGYTF.

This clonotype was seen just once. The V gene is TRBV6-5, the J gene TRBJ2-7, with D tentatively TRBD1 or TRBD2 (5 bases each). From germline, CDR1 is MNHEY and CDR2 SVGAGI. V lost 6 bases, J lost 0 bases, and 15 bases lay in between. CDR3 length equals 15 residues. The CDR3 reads CASRPRDRSSYEQYF. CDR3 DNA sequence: TGTGCCAGCAGACCCAGGGACCGAAGCTCCTACGAGCAGTACTTC.

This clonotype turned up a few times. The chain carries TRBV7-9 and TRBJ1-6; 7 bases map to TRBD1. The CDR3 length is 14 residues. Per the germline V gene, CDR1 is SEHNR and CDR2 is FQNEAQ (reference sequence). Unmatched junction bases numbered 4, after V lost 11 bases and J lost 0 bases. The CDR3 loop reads CAGGQSSYNSPLHF. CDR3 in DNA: TGTGCCGGGGGACAGAGCTCCTATAATTCACCCCTCCACTTT.

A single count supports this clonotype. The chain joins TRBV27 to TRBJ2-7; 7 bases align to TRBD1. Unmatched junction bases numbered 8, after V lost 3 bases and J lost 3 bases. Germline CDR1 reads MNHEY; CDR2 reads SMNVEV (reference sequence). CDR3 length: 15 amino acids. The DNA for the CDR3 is TGTGCCAGCAGTTTTTCGGGACAGAACCTCTACGAGCAGTACTTC. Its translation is CASSFSGQNLYEQYF.

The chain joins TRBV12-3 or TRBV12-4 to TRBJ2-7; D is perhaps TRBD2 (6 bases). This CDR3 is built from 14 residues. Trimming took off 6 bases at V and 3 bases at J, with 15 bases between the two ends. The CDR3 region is CASSLGGGDYEQYF. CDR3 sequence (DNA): TGTGCCAGCAGCCTGGGTGGCGGGGACTACGAGCAGTACTTC.

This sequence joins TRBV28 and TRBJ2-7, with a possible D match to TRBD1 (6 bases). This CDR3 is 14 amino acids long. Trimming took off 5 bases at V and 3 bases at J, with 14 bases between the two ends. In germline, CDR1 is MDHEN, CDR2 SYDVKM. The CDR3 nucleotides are TGTGCCAGCAGTCCCACAGGGTACGGCTACGAGCAGTACTTC. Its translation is CASSPTGYGYEQYF.

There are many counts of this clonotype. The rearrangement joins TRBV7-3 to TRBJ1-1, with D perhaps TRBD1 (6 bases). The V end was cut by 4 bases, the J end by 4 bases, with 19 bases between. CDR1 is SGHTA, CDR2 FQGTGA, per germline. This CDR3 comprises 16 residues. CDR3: CASSSSGQRVSTEAFF. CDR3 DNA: TGTGCCAGCAGCTCCTCGGGACAAAGAGTGAGCACTGAAGCTTTCTTT. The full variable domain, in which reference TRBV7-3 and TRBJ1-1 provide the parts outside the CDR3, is GAGVSQTPSNKVTEKGKYVELRCDPISGHTALYWYRQSLGQGPEFLIYFQGTGAADDSGLPNDRFFAVRPEGSVSTLKIQRTERGDSAVYLCASSSSGQRVSTEAFFGQGTRLTVV.

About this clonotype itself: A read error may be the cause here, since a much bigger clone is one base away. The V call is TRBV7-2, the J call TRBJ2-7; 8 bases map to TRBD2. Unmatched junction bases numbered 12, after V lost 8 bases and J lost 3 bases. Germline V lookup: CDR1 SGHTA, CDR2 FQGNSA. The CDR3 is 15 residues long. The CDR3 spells CASGDSPSGYYEQYF. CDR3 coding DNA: TGTGCCAGCGGAGATAGCCCTAGCGGGTACTACGAGCAGTACTTC.

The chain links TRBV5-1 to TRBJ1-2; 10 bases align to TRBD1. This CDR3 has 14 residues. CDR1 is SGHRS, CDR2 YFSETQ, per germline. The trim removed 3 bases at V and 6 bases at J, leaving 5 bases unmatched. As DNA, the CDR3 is TGCGCCAGCAGCTATCGACAGGGGGCGGATGGCTACACCTTC. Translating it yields CASSYRQGADGYTF. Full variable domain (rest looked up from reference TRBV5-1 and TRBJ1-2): KAGVTQTPRYLIKTRGQQVTLSCSPISGHRSVSWYQQTPGQGLQFLFEYFSETQRNKGNFPGRFSGRQFSNSRSEMNVSTLELGDSALYLCASSYRQGADGYTFGSGTRLTVV.

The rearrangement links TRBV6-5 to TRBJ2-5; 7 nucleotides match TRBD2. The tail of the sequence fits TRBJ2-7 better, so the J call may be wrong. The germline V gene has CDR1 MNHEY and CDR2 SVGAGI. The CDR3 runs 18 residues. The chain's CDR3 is CASSYSVRHSGVPDEQYF. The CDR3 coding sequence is TGTGCCAGCAGTTACTCTGTCCGCCACAGCGGGGTCCCTGACGAGCAGTACTTC.

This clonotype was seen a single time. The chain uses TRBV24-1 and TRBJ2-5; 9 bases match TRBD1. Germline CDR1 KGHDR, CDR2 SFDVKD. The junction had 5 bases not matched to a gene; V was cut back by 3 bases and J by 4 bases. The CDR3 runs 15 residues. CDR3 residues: CATSDLDRGRETQYF. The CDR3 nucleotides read TGTGCCACCAGTGATCTGGACAGGGGACGAGAGACCCAGTACTTC.

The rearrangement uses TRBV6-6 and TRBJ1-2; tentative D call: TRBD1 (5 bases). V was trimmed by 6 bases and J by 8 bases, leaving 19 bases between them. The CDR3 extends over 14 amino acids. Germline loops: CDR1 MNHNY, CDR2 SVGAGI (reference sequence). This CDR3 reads CASSQGGPRGGYTF. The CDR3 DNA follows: TGTGCCAGCAGCCAGGGCGGTCCGAGGGGCGGCTACACCTTC.

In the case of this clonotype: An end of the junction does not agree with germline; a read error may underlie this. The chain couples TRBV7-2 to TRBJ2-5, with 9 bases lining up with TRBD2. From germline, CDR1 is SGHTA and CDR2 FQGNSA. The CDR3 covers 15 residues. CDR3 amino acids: CASSVAGALLETQYF. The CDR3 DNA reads TGTGCCAGCAGCGTAGCGGGGGCCCTTTTAGAGACCCAGTACTTC. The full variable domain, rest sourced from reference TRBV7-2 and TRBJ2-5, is GAGVSQSPSNKVTEKGKDVELRCDPISGHTALYWYRQSLGQGLEFLIYFQGNSAPDKSGLPSDRFSAERTGGSVSTLTIQRTQQEDSAVYLCASSVAGALLETQYFGPGTRLLVL.

Here the CDR3 reads CASSPRTGGRESNQPQHF. CDR3 sequence (DNA): TGCGCCAGCAGCCCCAGGACAGGGGGGCGGGAAAGCAATCAGCCCCAGCATTTT. The J gene is TRBJ1-5, the V gene TRBV5-1; 10 nucleotides align to TRBD1. The junction had 11 bases not matched to a gene; V was cut back by 4 bases and J by 1 base. Germline-derived CDR1 and CDR2 are SGHRS and YFSETQ. This CDR3 is 18 amino acids long. Variable domain in full (rest from reference TRBV5-1 and TRBJ1-5): KAGVTQTPRYLIKTRGQQVTLSCSPISGHRSVSWYQQTPGQGLQFLFEYFSETQRNKGNFPGRFSGRQFSNSRSEMNVSTLELGDSALYLCASSPRTGGRESNQPQHFGDGTRLSIL.

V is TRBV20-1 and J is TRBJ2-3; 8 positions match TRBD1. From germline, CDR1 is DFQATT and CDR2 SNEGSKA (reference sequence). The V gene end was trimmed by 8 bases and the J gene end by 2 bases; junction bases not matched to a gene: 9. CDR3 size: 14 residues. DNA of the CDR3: TGCAGTCCGATCAGGGGGCAGACCACAGATACGCAGTATTTT. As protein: CSPIRGQTTDTQYF.

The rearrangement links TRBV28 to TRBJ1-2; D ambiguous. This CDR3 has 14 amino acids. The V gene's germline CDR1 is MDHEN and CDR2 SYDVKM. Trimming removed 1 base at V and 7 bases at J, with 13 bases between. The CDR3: CASSLFSGPLGYTF. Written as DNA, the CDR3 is TGTGCCAGCAGTTTATTCAGTGGTCCCCTTGGCTACACCTTC.

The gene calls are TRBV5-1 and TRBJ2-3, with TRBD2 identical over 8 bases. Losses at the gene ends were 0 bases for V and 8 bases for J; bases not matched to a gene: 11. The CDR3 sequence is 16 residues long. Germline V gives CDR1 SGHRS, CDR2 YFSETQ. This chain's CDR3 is CASSLGSGLALGTQYF. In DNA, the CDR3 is TGCGCCAGCAGCTTGGGATCAGGACTAGCTTTGGGTACGCAGTATTTT.

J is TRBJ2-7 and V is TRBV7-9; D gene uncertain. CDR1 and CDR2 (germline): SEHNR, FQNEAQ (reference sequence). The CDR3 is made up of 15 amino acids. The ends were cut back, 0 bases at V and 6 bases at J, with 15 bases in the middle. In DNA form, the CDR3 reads TGTGCCAGCAGCTTAGCGCTCGAAGGTGGCCGCGAGCAGTACTTC. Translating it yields CASSLALEGGREQYF. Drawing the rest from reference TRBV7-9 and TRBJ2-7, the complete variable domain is DTGVSQNPRHKITKRGQNVTFRCDPISEHNRLYWYRQTLGQGPEFLTYFQNEAQLEKSRLLSDRFSAERPKGSFSTLEIQRTEQGDSAMYLCASSLALEGGREQYFGPGTRLTVT.

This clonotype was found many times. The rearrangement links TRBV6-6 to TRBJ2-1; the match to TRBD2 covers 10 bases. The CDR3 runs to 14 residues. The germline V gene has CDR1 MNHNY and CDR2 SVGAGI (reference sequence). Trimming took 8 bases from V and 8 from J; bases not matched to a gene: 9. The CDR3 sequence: CASQGSGGYDEQFF. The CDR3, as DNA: TGTGCCAGCCAGGGTAGCGGGGGGTATGATGAGCAGTTCTTC.

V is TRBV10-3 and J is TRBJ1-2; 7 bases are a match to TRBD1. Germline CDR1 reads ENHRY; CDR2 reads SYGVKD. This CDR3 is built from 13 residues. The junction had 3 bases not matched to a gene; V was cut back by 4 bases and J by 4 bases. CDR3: CAISGQGSYGYTF. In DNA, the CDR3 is TGTGCCATCAGTGGACAGGGAAGCTATGGCTACACCTTC.

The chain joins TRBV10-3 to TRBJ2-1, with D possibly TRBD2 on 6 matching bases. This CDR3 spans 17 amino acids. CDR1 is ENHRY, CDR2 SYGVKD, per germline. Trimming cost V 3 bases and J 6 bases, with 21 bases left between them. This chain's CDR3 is CAISELIRGSRGNEQFF. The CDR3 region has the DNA TGTGCCATCAGTGAACTAATCCGGGGGTCCCGAGGCAATGAGCAGTTCTTC.

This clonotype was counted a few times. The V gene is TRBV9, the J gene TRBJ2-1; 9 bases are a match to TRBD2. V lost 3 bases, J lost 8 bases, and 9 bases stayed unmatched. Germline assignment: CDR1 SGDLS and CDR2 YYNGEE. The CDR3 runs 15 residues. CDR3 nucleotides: TGTGCCAGCAGCGAAGCGGGGGGCTCGATTGATGAGCAGTTCTTC. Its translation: CASSEAGGSIDEQFF.

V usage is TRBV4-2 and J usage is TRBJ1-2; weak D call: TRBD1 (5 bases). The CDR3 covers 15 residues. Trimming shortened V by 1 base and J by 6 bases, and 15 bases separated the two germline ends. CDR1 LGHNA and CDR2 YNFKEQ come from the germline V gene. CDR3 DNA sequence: TGTGCCAGCAGCCAAGTGGGCAGGGCATTGGATGGCTACACCTTC. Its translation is CASSQVGRALDGYTF.

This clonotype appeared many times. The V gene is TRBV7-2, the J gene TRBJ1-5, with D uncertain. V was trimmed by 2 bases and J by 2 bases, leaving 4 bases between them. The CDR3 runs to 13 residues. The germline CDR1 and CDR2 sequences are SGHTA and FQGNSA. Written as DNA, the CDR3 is TGTGCCAGCAGCTTACAGGGCAATCAGCCCCAGCATTTT. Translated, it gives CASSLQGNQPQHF.

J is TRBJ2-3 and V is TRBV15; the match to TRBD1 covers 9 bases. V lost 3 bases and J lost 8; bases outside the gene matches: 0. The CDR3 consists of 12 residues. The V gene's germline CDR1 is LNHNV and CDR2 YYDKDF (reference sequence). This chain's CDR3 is CATSRTGGTQYF. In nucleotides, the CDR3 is TGTGCCACCAGCAGGACAGGGGGTACGCAGTATTTT.